The 22 T cell receptor beta chains given below trace back to one sample, sequenced in a study of blood T cell repertoires in COVID-19. TCRdb keeps only in-frame clones here, not all; method: immunoSEQ multiplex PCR. Of about 220,000 clones in the sample, about 88% were seen once. What was sequenced was peripheral blood. All receptors derive from a middle-aged man with active or convalescent COVID-19.

The J gene is TRBJ1-1, the V gene TRBV5-4, with TRBD1 identical over 10 bases. J was trimmed by 4 bases and V by 4 bases; bases with no gene match: 19. There are 19 residues in the CDR3. CDR1 is SGHNT, CDR2 YYREEE, per germline (reference sequence). CDR3 in DNA: TGTGCCAGCAGCACCCCGACAGGGGGCGCGGGAGCGTATGGCACTGAAGCTTTCTTT. The encoded protein is CASSTPTGGAGAYGTEAFF.

The chain uses TRBV6-1 and TRBJ2-5, with TRBD2 identical over 9 bases. Germline loops: CDR1 MNHNS, CDR2 SASEGT. This CDR3 has 15 amino acids. Trimming at V came to 1 base and at J to 5 bases, leaving 5 bases not matched to a gene. The CDR3 loop is CASSEGGGRVETQYF. CDR3 bases: TGTGCCAGCAGTGAAGGCGGCGGGAGGGTTGAGACCCAGTACTTC.

This clone was seen more than once but under ten times. The rearrangement links TRBV2 to TRBJ2-5, with 7 positions matching TRBD1. The CDR3 length is 14 residues. J lost 5 bases, V lost 7 bases, and 10 bases had no gene match. Germline CDR1 reads SNHLY; CDR2 reads FYNNEI. The CDR3 nucleotides are TGTGCCAGCACTTATGAGGGGGCCAGGGAGACCCAGTACTTC. As protein: CASTYEGARETQYF.

CDR3 DNA: TGTGCCAGCAGTGTGGGACAGGGCTACGAGCAGTACTTC. Protein: CASSVGQGYEQYF. This chain joins TRBV2 and TRBJ2-7, with 9 bases identical to TRBD1. V shed 4 bases and J 3 bases; nucleotides not matched to a gene: 1. This CDR3 comprises 13 residues. Looked up from germline, CDR1 is SNHLY and CDR2 is FYNNEI. The full variable domain, completed using reference TRBV2 and TRBJ2-7, is EPEVTQTPSHQVTQMGQEVILRCVPISNHLYFYWYRQILGQKVEFLVSFYNNEISEKSEIFDDQFSVERPDGSNFTLKIRSTKLEDSAMYFCASSVGQGYEQYFGPGTRLTVT.

This clone has more than one count but fewer than ten. The chain carries TRBV28 and TRBJ2-1; TRBD2 is a possible D gene (6 bases). The length of the CDR3 is 15 residues. V shed 2 bases and J shed 9 bases, with 17 bases lying between them. CDR1 is MDHEN and CDR2 is SYDVKM in the germline V gene. CDR3 loop: CASSLPGTPGFEQFF. For the CDR3, the DNA is TGTGCCAGCAGTTTACCCGGGACTCCTGGATTTGAGCAGTTCTTC.

V usage is TRBV9 and J usage is TRBJ2-4; 7 bases match TRBD1. Germline V gene data show CDR1 as SGDLS and CDR2 as YYNGEE. The CDR3 has 15 residues. The V and J ends lost 2 bases and 3 bases, in that order; junction bases with no gene match: 5. The CDR3 coding sequence is TGTGCCAGCAGCGTGACCCGGGACAGCAAAAACATTCAGTACTTC. Protein product: CASSVTRDSKNIQYF.

The chain has TRBV4-1 and TRBJ1-1; no definite D call. The V end was cut by 4 bases, the J end by 5 bases, with 17 bases between. CDR1 is MGHRA and CDR2 is YSYEKL in the germline V gene. The CDR3 contains 15 residues. This chain's CDR3 is CASSPSLVTRTEAFF. CDR3 DNA: TGCGCCAGCAGCCCAAGTCTGGTTACCAGGACTGAAGCTTTCTTT.

A single count supports this clone. This chain joins TRBV27 and TRBJ2-3, with 16 bases identical to TRBD2. Germline assignment: CDR1 MNHEY and CDR2 SMNVEV (reference sequence). Trimming removed 6 bases from V and 4 bases from J; junction bases left unmatched: 10. This CDR3 has 18 residues. The CDR3 is CASSRRGLAGGWADTQYF. Written as DNA, the CDR3 is TGTGCCAGCAGCCGAAGGGGACTAGCGGGGGGGTGGGCAGATACGCAGTATTTT.

This chain uses TRBV5-1 with TRBJ1-2, with D perhaps TRBD1 (6 bases). Germline assignment: CDR1 SGHRS and CDR2 YFSETQ. Trimming stripped 0 bases from V and 2 bases from J, with 17 bases between. The CDR3 loop spans 17 amino acids. CDR3 residues: CASSLVPGAIGNYGYTF. CDR3 nucleotides: TGCGCCAGCAGCTTGGTTCCAGGGGCGATTGGCAACTATGGCTACACCTTC.

This sequence joins TRBV4-1 and TRBJ2-1; TRBD2 agrees at 10 bases. Germline V gives CDR1 MGHRA, CDR2 YSYEKL. Unmatched junction bases numbered 4, after V lost 1 base and J lost 7 bases. This CDR3 contains 15 residues. The CDR3 region has the DNA TGCGCCAGCAGCCAAGGACTAGCGGGTGAGAATGAGCAGTTCTTC. It is translated as CASSQGLAGENEQFF.

This chain links TRBV5-1 with TRBJ2-7; 9 bases match TRBD1. V was pared by 0 bases and J by 6 bases, with 13 bases of the junction left unmatched. This CDR3 region has 17 residues. CDR1 SGHRS and CDR2 YFSETQ come from the germline V gene. The CDR3 protein is CASSLEKVGQGIIEQYF. As DNA, the CDR3 is TGCGCCAGCAGCTTGGAGAAAGTAGGACAGGGGATTATCGAGCAGTACTTC.

The chain combines TRBV11-2 with TRBJ1-1, with 10 bases fitting TRBD1. J lost 6 bases, V lost 3 bases, and 10 bases had no gene match. CDR1 is SGHAT, CDR2 FQNNGV, per germline. This CDR3 contains 16 residues. The DNA for the CDR3 is TGTGCCAGCAGCTTCCAGGCGGGGGACAGGGGATCTGAAGCTTTCTTT. Translating gives CASSFQAGDRGSEAFF.

The chain links TRBV25-1 to TRBJ2-5; 10 bases align to TRBD2. Germline V CDR1 and CDR2: MGHDK, SYGVNS. This CDR3 contains 15 residues. Trimming cost V 8 bases and J 5 bases; bases outside gene matches: 11. CDR3 in amino acids: CASDTGTSVWETQYF. Written as DNA, the CDR3 is TGTGCCAGCGACACCGGGACTAGCGTTTGGGAGACCCAGTACTTC.

The rearrangement joins TRBV12-5 to TRBJ1-1; perhaps TRBD1 as D (5 bases). The CDR3 sequence is 15 residues long. Germline CDR1 reads LGHNT; CDR2 reads FRNRAP. Deletions cut 3 bases from V and 8 bases from J, with 19 bases between. The CDR3 here is CASGLKPRQTLEAFF. CDR3 DNA sequence: TGTGCTAGTGGTTTAAAGCCGAGACAGACCCTAGAAGCTTTCTTT.

This clone was picked up one time. V usage is TRBV9 and J usage is TRBJ1-4; TRBD1 is a possible D gene (5 bases). Per germline, CDR1 SGDLS and CDR2 YYNGEE. This CDR3 spans 14 amino acids. Trimming removed 4 bases from V and 4 bases from J, with 11 bases in between. The CDR3 reads CASSQGPYNEKLFF. In nucleotides, the CDR3 is TGTGCCAGCAGCCAGGGCCCTTATAATGAAAAACTGTTTTTT. The full variable domain, its missing parts supplied by reference TRBV9 and TRBJ1-4, is DSGVTQTPKHLITATGQRVTLRCSPRSGDLSVYWYQQSLDQGLQFLIQYYNGEERAKGNILERFSAQQFPDLHSELNLSSLELGDSALYFCASSQGPYNEKLFFGSGTQLSVL.

The chain has TRBV27 and TRBJ1-5; 7 bases line up with TRBD1. V gave up 5 bases and J gave up 4 bases; unmatched junction bases: 14. CDR3 size: 17 residues. Germline CDR1 reads MNHEY; CDR2 reads SMNVEV (reference sequence). The CDR3 nucleotides are TGTGCCAGCAGTCCGCGTGGGATTAGCAGGGGGAATCAGCCCCAGCATTTT. This gives the protein CASSPRGISRGNQPQHF.

This CDR3 reads CASSPRPPPGGEQFF. The CDR3 nucleotides are TGTGCCAGCTCACCCAGGCCGCCGCCCGGGGGTGAGCAGTTCTTC. The V call is TRBV18, the J call TRBJ2-1; D may be TRBD2 (6 bases). This CDR3 is built from 15 residues. The germline V gene encodes CDR1 KGHSH and CDR2 LQKENI. Trimming shortened V by 3 bases and J by 9 bases, and 18 bases separated the two germline ends.

In this sample, this clone turned up once. This chain links TRBV19 with TRBJ1-5; maybe TRBD1 (6 bases). Germline CDR1 reads LNHDA; CDR2 reads SQIVND (reference sequence). The V end was cut by 6 bases, the J end by 6 bases, with 18 bases between. The CDR3 loop spans 15 amino acids. This CDR3 is CASRGARRGGQPQHF. In DNA form, the CDR3 reads TGTGCCAGTAGGGGGGCCCGAAGGGGGGGTCAGCCCCAGCATTTT.

The chain has TRBV20-1 and TRBJ1-1; 8 nucleotides align to TRBD1. The CDR3 consists of 11 residues. Looked up from germline, CDR1 is DFQATT and CDR2 is SNEGSKA (reference sequence). V dropped 3 bases and J dropped 7; count of bases not matched to a gene: 1. In DNA form, the CDR3 reads TGCAGTGCTAGCGGGACAGGTGAAGCTTTCTTT. The encoded protein is CSASGTGEAFF.

This chain links TRBV6-5 with TRBJ2-1; 8 bases fit TRBD1. The CDR3 length is 14 residues. Trimming cost V 5 bases and J 14 bases; bases outside gene matches: 14. CDR1 MNHEY and CDR2 SVGAGI come from the germline V gene. Here the CDR3 reads CASSLQPRQGREFF. The CDR3 nucleotides read TGTGCCAGCAGTCTACAACCTCGACAGGGGCGGGAGTTCTTC.

This clone came up a few times. The gene calls are TRBV4-1 and TRBJ2-2; D uncertain. CDR1 is MGHRA and CDR2 is YSYEKL in the germline V gene. The V end lost 0 bases, the J end lost 8 bases, and 13 bases lay between the germline ends. This CDR3 contains 15 residues. The CDR3 is CASSQEGTVTGELFF. The CDR3 coding sequence is TGCGCCAGCAGCCAAGAAGGTACAGTCACAGGGGAGCTGTTTTTT.

Here the CDR3 DNA reads TGTGCCAGCAGTTTATATACGCGGGACGAAGGAGGGGGGGCCATATATTTT. Amino acids: CASSLYTRDEGGGAIYF. The genes are TRBV28 and TRBJ1-3; a possible D gene is TRBD1 (6 bases). The CDR3 consists of 17 residues. Germline loops: CDR1 MDHEN, CDR2 SYDVKM. V was cut by 1 base and J by 11 bases, with 24 bases left in between.